The next 5 T cell receptor beta chains were all read from a single sample in a study of T-cell memory formation after mild COVID-19. One entry per CDR3 protein, called by TCRdb with MiXCR from the 5' RACE reads. The repertoire holds 350,000 to 500,000 distinct CDR3 sequences, with less than 25% as singletons. Sequencing was performed on PBMCs or a T cell subset sorted from them (not recorded which). The receptors derive from an adult woman who had mild COVID-19 (a few samples of this study predate the infection). Cell type and time point are not known.

In this sample, this clonotype turned up a few times. The chain carries TRBV7-2 and TRBJ2-7; tentative D call: TRBD1 (6 bases). The CDR3 runs to 16 residues. Per germline, CDR1 SGHTA and CDR2 FQGNSA. V was pared by 5 bases and J by 0 bases, with 17 bases between. The CDR3 bases are TGTGCCAGCAGCCCTGTGACGGACAGCCTCTCCTACGAGCAGTACTTC. Protein product: CASSPVTDSLSYEQYF. The variable domain in full, with the rest retrieved from reference TRBV7-2 and TRBJ2-7, is GAGVSQSPSNKVTEKGKDVELRCDPISGHTALYWYRQSLGQGLEFLIYFQGNSAPDKSGLPSDRFSAERTGGSVSTLTIQRTQQEDSAVYLCASSPVTDSLSYEQYFGPGTRLTVT.

V is TRBV7-9 and J is TRBJ1-1, with D unresolved. V was clipped by 2 bases and J by 2 bases, with 12 bases between them. The CDR3 runs 15 residues. CDR1 and CDR2 (germline): SEHNR, FQNEAQ (reference sequence). The CDR3 coding sequence is TGTGCCAGCAGCTTAAGGGCAGAACCTAACACTGAAGCTTTCTTT. As protein: CASSLRAEPNTEAFF. The whole variable domain, filled in from reference TRBV7-9 and TRBJ1-1, reads DTGVSQNPRHKITKRGQNVTFRCDPISEHNRLYWYRQTLGQGPEFLTYFQNEAQLEKSRLLSDRFSAERPKGSFSTLEIQRTEQGDSAMYLCASSLRAEPNTEAFFGQGTRLTVV.

V usage is TRBV18 and J usage is TRBJ1-3; D is perhaps TRBD1 (5 bases). The germline V gene encodes CDR1 KGHSH and CDR2 LQKENI. The CDR3 runs to 17 residues. Deletions cut 3 bases from V and 0 bases from J, with 15 bases between. This chain's CDR3 is CASSPERQLSSGNTIYF. The CDR3 nucleotides read TGTGCCAGCTCACCGGAGAGACAGCTAAGCTCTGGAAACACCATATATTTT.

This clonotype showed up just a few times. The chain recombines TRBV4-1 with TRBJ2-1, with D possibly being TRBD2 (5 bases). Germline CDR1 reads MGHRA; CDR2 reads YSYEKL. Trimming pared 0 bases from V and 3 bases from J, leaving 9 bases between. This CDR3 spans 15 amino acids. The DNA for the CDR3 is TGCGCCAGCAGCCAAGATTGGGCGGGCTACAATGAGCAGTTCTTC. Translated: CASSQDWAGYNEQFF.

In regard to this clonotype: The conserved closing phenylalanine or tryptophan is absent in this CDR3, likely reflecting a read error. No DNA is shown, since the ends of the CDR3 on it are uncertain; the CDR3 is the one TCRdb lists. This rearrangement joins TRBV21-1 to TRBJ2-4; the table's TRBD2 call for D was not verified on the DNA. TRBV21-1 is designated a pseudogene. The CDR3 region is 8 residues in length, termini included. The CDR3 protein is CASSKEAQ.